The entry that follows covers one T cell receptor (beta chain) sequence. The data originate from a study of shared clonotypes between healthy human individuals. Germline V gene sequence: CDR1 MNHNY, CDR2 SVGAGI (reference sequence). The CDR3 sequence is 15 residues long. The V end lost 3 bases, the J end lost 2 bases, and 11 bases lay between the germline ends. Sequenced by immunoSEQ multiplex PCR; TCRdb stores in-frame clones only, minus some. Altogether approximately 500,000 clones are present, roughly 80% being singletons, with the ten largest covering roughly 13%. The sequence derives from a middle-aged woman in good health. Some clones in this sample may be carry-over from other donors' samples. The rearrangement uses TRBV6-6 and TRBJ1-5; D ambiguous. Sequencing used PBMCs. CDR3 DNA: TGTGCCAGCAGTTATCCCGGGTCCGGCAATCAGCCCCAGCATTTT. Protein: CASSYPGSGNQPQHF.